This TCR beta chain was identified during a study of CD8+ T cells in alopecia areata (dated by TCRdb to the late 2010s). Looking at the study overall: Treated patients were enrolled in an open-label pilot trial of oral tofacitinib at 5 to 10 mg twice daily for moderate-to-severe alopecia areata. The study used high-throughput TCRbeta sequencing to examine T cell clonal expansion in alopecia areata, in both the C3H/HeJ mouse model and human patients. Patients on tofacitinib were biopsied at baseline and after 4 and 24 weeks of treatment, and several of the patients also had a later scalp biopsy. Tofacitinib was administered for 6 to 18 months, and 6 months of follow-up off drug were then conducted to assess delayed response and recurrence. Clonality in the scalp was compared among normal scalp (n=4), patchy alopecia areata scalp (n=8), and alopecia totalis/universalis scalp (n=8). TCRbeta CDR3 regions were amplified by immunoSEQ multiplex PCR using 35 Vbeta forward and 13 Jbeta reverse primers. Scalp tissue and sorted CD4+ and CD8+ peripheral blood T cells from patchy and totalis/universalis alopecia areata patients and from healthy controls were covered by human TCRbeta sequencing. The RNA source kit depended on sample type: the PAXgene miRNA kit for fixed scalp, the miRNeasy kit for PBMCs, and the RNeasy kit for mouse skin. In treated patients, disease severity was measured using the SALT score, which gives the percentage of scalp surface area affected.

Overall results and qualifications from the work: Because the treated cohort was small and had only one nonresponder, larger studies are needed to examine links between baseline CD8+ expansion and response. Lesional scalp, especially in alopecia totalis/universalis, showed higher clonality and more expanded CD8+ clones than normal scalp, suggesting antigenic drive. Many expanded lesional clones persisted in scalp and blood during tofacitinib treatment, which may partly explain relapse after stopping treatment. Tofacitinib significantly lowered scalp clonality and the number of expanded CD8+ clones among the top 100 scalp clones. Compared with mice, TCR sequences shared between patients were less clear, possibly partly because of HLA diversity across the patient population. Resident alphabeta T cells in normal human skin are also sequenced, complicating scalp TCR repertoire analysis, unlike mouse skin dominated by gammadelta T cells.

According to the study, the label for this sample's treatment or condition signals: oral pan-JAK inhibitor, 5-10 mg twice daily. From alopecia areata patients, peripheral blood was collected along with lesional scalp punch biopsies. PBMCs were separated by density centrifugation and stained for CD3, CD4 and CD8, after which CD4+ and CD8+ T cells were sorted on a FACSAria. The CDR3 contains 15 residues, cysteine and phenylalanine counted. Only CDR3 DNA is held: 45 bases, read in frame from base 1. Trimming removed 2 bases from V and 7 bases from J; the gene matches leave 8 bases unexplained. Looking up the germline V gene yields CDR1 SGHAT and CDR2 FQNNGV. The method was the immunoSEQ multiplex PCR assay. RNA was extracted from all samples and reverse transcribed into cDNA as template for TCR sequencing. First-strand cDNA was synthesized with SuperScript III using a 2:1 mix of oligo-dT and random hexamers. Amplification bias was assessed with a synthetic immune receptor repertoire, and residual bias was removed computationally. Per the original workflow: Raw reads were preprocessed to remove errors, and CDR3 was defined by IMGT conventions from the conserved cysteine to phenylalanine. To get clonality, Shannon entropy was normalized by log2 of the number of productive unique TCRs and the result was subtracted from 1. Whether each scalp clone was CD4 or CD8 was inferred by checking scalp TCRbeta sequences against the CD4 and CD8 repertoires from sorted blood. TCRdb mirrors the immuneACCESS table, restricted to in-frame sequences. Some clones are absent from its copies; in checked studies, under half trace to an unresolved V gene, and the reason for the others is unknown. From that table come the V and J calls and clone size; the DNA was used to work out D and trimming. The sample table holds roughly 230,000 clones, of which 40% to 55% were seen once. About 2.6% of the sample goes to the ten largest clones.

On this clone itself: Its antigen remains undetermined. There are no base qualities to consult, and no much larger clone falls within one base.

The TCR sequence derives from a human donor with alopecia areata. The sample in question was CD4+ T cells sorted from blood, obtained around week 37, from a patient treated with tofacitinib. The rearranged segments are TRBV11-2 and TRBJ2-4; a stretch of 7 junction bases matches TRBD2. In nucleotide form, the sequence is TGTGCCAGCAGCTTATCTGCGGGAGCGGCGAACATTCAGTACTTC. Its protein product is CASSLSAGAANIQYF.